This record concerns one T cell receptor (beta chain) sequence. The sample is drawn from a study of cytomegalovirus exposure and HLA in healthy donors. CDR1 and CDR2 from the germline V gene are MGHRA and YSYEKL. V lost 0 bases, J lost 5 bases, and 10 bases lay in between. The CDR3 consists of 14 residues. The PCR was carried out with 60 Vbeta primers and 13 Jbeta primers. Sequenced by immunoSEQ multiplex PCR; TCRdb stores in-frame clones only, minus some. The sample lists around 130,000 clones, 79% occurring once. V is TRBV4-1 and J is TRBJ2-5; perhaps TRBD1 as D (6 bases). The sequenced material came from PBMCs. The TCR comes from a man aged 18-30 years in good health and CMV-seronegative. For the CDR3, the DNA is TGCGCCAGCAGCCAAGATAGGACAGCGGAGACCCAGTACTTC. Its translation: CASSQDRTAETQYF.